These T cell receptor beta chains were read from a single sample in a study of blood T cell repertoires in COVID-19. Using immunoSEQ multiplex PCR, the repertoire was profiled, and TCRdb retains in-frame clones only, with some absent. Here the sample spans about 470,000 clones, about 85% being singletons. Material for sequencing was PBMCs or T cells enriched from blood (not recorded which). All receptors come from a woman between 18 and 29 years old who had recovered from COVID-19. Both conserved end residues are part of each CDR3. D genes are given only for firm matches. Where a row states a size, it is once, few, many or the class of an expanded clone; other rows omit it.

CDR3nt | CDR3aa | j_gene | v_gene | d_gene | abundance
TGTGCCAGTAGTATATTCGGGGAAGGCACTGAAGCTTTCTTT | CASSIFGEGTEAFF | TRBJ1-1 | TRBV19 | . | .
TGTGCCTGGAGGGCAGGGGTTGAAGCTTTCTTT | CAWRAGVEAFF | TRBJ1-1 | TRBV30 | . | .
TGTGCCAGCAGTGAAAAACGGACTAGCGGGGGGGAGCTGTTTTTT | CASSEKRTSGGELFF | TRBJ2-2 | TRBV6-1 | TRBD2 | once
TGCGCCAGCAGCTTACCCGGGACAGCCGTTGTCGACGAGCAGTACTTC | CASSLPGTAVVDEQYF | TRBJ2-7 | TRBV5-1 | TRBD1 | .
TGCAGCGCCCGAGGCGATGTAGGTGGCCTATACGAGCAGTACTTC | CSARGDVGGLYEQYF | TRBJ2-7 | TRBV29-1 | . | .
TGTGCCAGCAGTGTGTGGCTAGCGGAGATCCTAAATACGCAGTATTTT | CASSVWLAEILNTQYF | TRBJ2-3 | TRBV2 | TRBD2 | .
TGTGCCAGCAGGATTCCGACGGGAGCCGCGATGAACACTGAAGCTTTCTTT | CASRIPTGAAMNTEAFF | TRBJ1-1 | TRBV2 | . | .
TGTGCCTGCGGACTAGCGGGGAGTCGTACGCAGTATTTT | CACGLAGSRTQYF | TRBJ2-3 | TRBV30 | TRBD2 | .
TGTGCCAGCAGTTTAATGGGAGGGAATGGCTACACCTTC | CASSLMGGNGYTF | TRBJ1-2 | TRBV27 | . | few
TGTGCCAGCAGTGACTTTGGGGGCCTCTATGGCTACACCTTC | CASSDFGGLYGYTF | TRBJ1-2 | TRBV25-1 | . | few
TGTGCCAGCCGCTTAGCGGGGCTACCCACAGATACGCAGTATTTT | CASRLAGLPTDTQYF | TRBJ2-3 | TRBV3-1/TRBV3-2 | TRBD2 | .
TGTGCTAGTGGTTTGGTGACAGGGGGCCGCACTGAAGCTTTCTTT | CASGLVTGGRTEAFF | TRBJ1-1 | TRBV12-5 | TRBD1 | few